A selection of T cell receptor beta chains follows, all from one sample in a study of blood T cell repertoires in COVID-19. Assay used: immunoSEQ multiplex PCR; TCRdb lists only in-frame clones, some missing. The profile shows around 78,000 clones, 80% to 90% of them singletons. Sequencing was performed on peripheral blood. The receptors come from a man aged 45-60 years with active or convalescent COVID-19. Each CDR3 is given with its conserved first and last residue. The D gene is left open where the match is weak. Size is omitted from some rows. Given values are once, few, many or a class for expanded clones.

>TRBV4-1|TRBD1|once|TRBJ1-5
CASSQGQGGNQPQHF
TGCGCCAGCAGCCAGGGACAGGGGGGCAATCAGCCCCAGCATTTT
>TRBV14|TRBD1|.|TRBJ2-7
CASSQGTGEYF
TGTGCCAGCAGCCAAGGGACAGGGGAGTACTTC
>TRBV30|TRBD1|.|TRBJ1-6
CAWTISGQGHSPLHF
TGTGCCTGGACCATCTCCGGACAGGGCCATTCACCCCTCCACTTT
>TRBV27|TRBD1|.|TRBJ2-5
CASSPGTGGKTQYF
TGTGCCAGCAGTCCCGGGACAGGAGGAAAGACCCAGTACTTC
>TRBV29-1|TRBD1|.|TRBJ2-4
CSVPGQGSNIQYF
TGCAGCGTCCCGGGACAGGGATCGAACATTCAGTACTTC
>TRBV30|.|.|TRBJ1-1
CAWSAGVDTEAFF
TGTGCCTGGAGTGCGGGGGTGGACACTGAAGCTTTCTTT
>TRBV5-5|.|.|TRBJ1-1
CASSLYVRRNTEAFF
TGTGCCAGCAGCTTGTATGTGAGAAGGAACACTGAAGCTTTCTTT
>TRBV7-2|.|.|TRBJ1-2
CASSLTNERGYTF
TGTGCCAGCAGCTTAACAAACGAGCGTGGCTACACCTTC
>TRBV9|TRBD2|.|TRBJ2-1
CASSRAGGRDNEQFF
TGTGCCAGCAGCAGGGCGGGGGGGCGAGACAATGAGCAGTTCTTC
>TRBV19|.|few|TRBJ1-6
CASSRLGVDSPLHF
TGTGCCAGTAGTAGGTTAGGGGTAGATTCACCCCTCCACTTT
>TRBV27|TRBD2|.|TRBJ2-3
CASSRGRAGVGADTQYF
TGTGCCAGCAGTCGGGGAAGGGCGGGAGTCGGGGCAGATACGCAGTATTTT
>TRBV12-3/TRBV12-4|.|.|TRBJ2-5
CASSLWGRETQYF
TGTGCCAGCAGTTTATGGGGGAGGGAGACCCAGTACTTC
>TRBV6-2/TRBV6-3|.|.|TRBJ2-3
CASSRLNTQYF
TGTGCCAGCAGTCGTTTAAATACGCAGTATTTT
>TRBV7-2|TRBD1|.|TRBJ2-7
CASSIPGTGSYEQYF
TGTGCCAGCAGCATACCCGGGACAGGTTCCTACGAGCAGTACTTC
>TRBV2|TRBD2|.|TRBJ2-3
CASRPGLAAPDTQYF
TGTGCCAGCAGGCCGGGACTAGCGGCCCCAGATACGCAGTATTTT
>TRBV10-2|TRBD2|few|TRBJ2-3
CASSESRLAPPDTQYF
TGCGCCAGCAGTGAGTCGAGACTAGCCCCCCCAGATACGCAGTATTTT
>TRBV11-3|TRBD1|.|TRBJ2-1
CASSLNTGVRNEQFF
TGTGCCAGCAGCTTAAATACAGGGGTGCGGAATGAGCAGTTCTTC
>TRBV15|.|once|TRBJ2-7
CATSRERSGSEQYF
TGTGCCACCAGCAGAGAACGTTCAGGGTCCGAGCAGTACTTC
>TRBV5-5|.|.|TRBJ2-1
CASRSRTGTYNEQFF
TGTGCCAGCAGAAGCCGGACGGGAACCTACAATGAGCAGTTCTTC
>TRBV5-1|TRBD1|few|TRBJ1-4
CASSPTGLGEEKLFF
TGCGCCAGCAGCCCGACAGGGCTAGGAGAAGAAAAACTGTTTTTT
>TRBV10-3|.|.|TRBJ1-4
CAISEPGLSEKLFF
TGTGCCATCAGTGAGCCGGGACTCAGTGAAAAACTGTTTTTT
>TRBV2|TRBD1|.|TRBJ2-2
CASSGQGSDTGELFF
TGTGCCAGCTCGGGACAGGGAAGTGACACCGGGGAGCTGTTTTTT
>TRBV5-6|.|.|TRBJ2-7
CASSLASHRMNEQYF
TGTGCCAGCAGCTTGGCCTCGCACAGAATGAACGAGCAGTACTTC
>TRBV5-1|TRBD1|.|TRBJ2-1
CASSRDRGDNEQFF
TGCGCCAGCAGTCGGGACAGGGGTGACAATGAGCAGTTCTTC
>TRBV3-1/TRBV3-2|.|.|TRBJ1-6
CASSQGTGFNSPLHF
TGTGCCAGCAGCCAAGGAACAGGGTTTAATTCACCCCTCCACTTT
>TRBV19|.|.|TRBJ1-4
CASSEIDPGGLFF
TGTGCCAGTAGTGAGATTGACCCCGGAGGACTGTTTTTT
>TRBV5-4|TRBD2|.|TRBJ2-3
CASSPRLAGISRTDTQYF
TGTGCCAGCAGCCCTCGACTAGCGGGAATCAGTCGGACAGATACGCAGTATTTT
>TRBV6-2/TRBV6-3|TRBD2|.|TRBJ2-1
CASSYSSGGAYNEQFF
TGTGCCAGCAGTTACTCGAGCGGGGGGGCCTACAATGAGCAGTTCTTC
>TRBV9|TRBD2|.|TRBJ2-1
CASSKRGGSYNEQFF
TGTGCCAGCAGCAAGCGGGGCGGATCCTACAATGAGCAGTTCTTC
>TRBV15|.|.|TRBJ1-3
CATSREFRSFSGNTIYF
TGTGCCACCAGCAGAGAGTTCAGGTCTTTCTCTGGAAACACCATATATTTT
>TRBV7-6|.|.|TRBJ2-5
CASSLMRQGGYQETQYF
TGTGCCAGCAGCTTAATGAGGCAAGGAGGGTACCAAGAGACCCAGTACTTC
>TRBV11-2|TRBD1|.|TRBJ1-5
CASSLDTGGNQPQHF
TGTGCCAGCAGCTTAGATACAGGGGGGAATCAGCCCCAGCATTTT
>TRBV7-2|TRBD2|few|TRBJ2-2
CASSSKAGGTGELFF
TGTGCCAGCAGCTCGAAAGCGGGGGGCACCGGGGAGCTGTTTTTT
>TRBV7-8|TRBD1|.|TRBJ2-7
CASSFRQGRGEQYF
TGTGCCAGCAGCTTCAGACAGGGCAGGGGCGAGCAGTACTTC
>TRBV18|TRBD2|.|TRBJ2-1
CASSPLGAGGLPEQFF
TGTGCCAGCTCACCACTGGGGGCGGGAGGCCTGCCTGAGCAGTTCTTC
>TRBV3-1/TRBV3-2|.|.|TRBJ2-1
CASSHLRERLYNEQFF
TGTGCCAGCAGCCACCTCCGGGAGCGCCTCTACAATGAGCAGTTCTTC
>TRBV19|.|.|TRBJ2-3
CASSIHTDTQYF
TGTGCCAGTAGTATCCACACAGATACGCAGTATTTT
>TRBV5-1|.|.|TRBJ1-2
CASSLLPQAIANYGYTF
TGCGCCAGCAGCTTGCTCCCACAGGCCATCGCTAACTATGGCTACACCTTC
>TRBV19|.|.|TRBJ2-1
CASSIDGGVNNEQFF
TGTGCCAGTAGTATAGACGGGGGAGTAAACAATGAGCAGTTCTTC
>TRBV30|TRBD1|few|TRBJ1-5
CAWSEQGARPNQPQHF
TGTGCCTGGAGTGAACAGGGGGCCAGACCAAATCAGCCCCAGCATTTT
>TRBV28|.|.|TRBJ1-5
CASSLLGLYSNQPQHF
TGTGCCAGCAGTTTATTAGGACTTTATAGCAATCAGCCCCAGCATTTT